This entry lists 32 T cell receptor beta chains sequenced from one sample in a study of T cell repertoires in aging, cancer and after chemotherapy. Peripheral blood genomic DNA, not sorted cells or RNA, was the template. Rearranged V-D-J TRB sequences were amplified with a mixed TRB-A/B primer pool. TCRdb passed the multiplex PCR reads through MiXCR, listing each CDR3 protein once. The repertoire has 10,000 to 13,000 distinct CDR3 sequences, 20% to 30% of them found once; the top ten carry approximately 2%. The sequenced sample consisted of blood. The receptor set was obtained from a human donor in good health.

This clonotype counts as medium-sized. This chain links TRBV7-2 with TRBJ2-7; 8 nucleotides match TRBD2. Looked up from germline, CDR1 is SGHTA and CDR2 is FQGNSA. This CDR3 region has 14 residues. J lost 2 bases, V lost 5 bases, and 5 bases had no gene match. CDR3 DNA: TGTGCCAGCAGCCTTAGCGGGGAGCCCTACGAGCAGTACTTC. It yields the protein CASSLSGEPYEQYF.

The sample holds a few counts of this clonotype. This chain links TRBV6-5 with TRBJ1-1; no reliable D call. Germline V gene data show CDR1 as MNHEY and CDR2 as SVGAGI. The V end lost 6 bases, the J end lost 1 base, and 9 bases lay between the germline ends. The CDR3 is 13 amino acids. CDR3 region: CASSRGSNTEAFF. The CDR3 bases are TGTGCCAGCAGCCGTGGTTCGAACACTGAAGCTTTCTTT.

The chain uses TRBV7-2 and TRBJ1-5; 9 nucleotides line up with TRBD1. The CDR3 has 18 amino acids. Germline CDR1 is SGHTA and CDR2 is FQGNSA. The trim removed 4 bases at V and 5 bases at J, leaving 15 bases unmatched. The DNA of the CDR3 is TGTGCCAGCAGCTCAGGGTTTTTAGGGACAGGGATTGATCAGCCCCAGCATTTT. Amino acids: CASSSGFLGTGIDQPQHF.

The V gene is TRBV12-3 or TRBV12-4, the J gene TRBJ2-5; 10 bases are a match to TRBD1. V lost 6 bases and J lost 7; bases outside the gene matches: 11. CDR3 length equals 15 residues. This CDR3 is CASRTGQGGSGTQYF. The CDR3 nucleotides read TGTGCCAGCAGAACCGGACAGGGGGGGTCTGGGACCCAGTACTTC.

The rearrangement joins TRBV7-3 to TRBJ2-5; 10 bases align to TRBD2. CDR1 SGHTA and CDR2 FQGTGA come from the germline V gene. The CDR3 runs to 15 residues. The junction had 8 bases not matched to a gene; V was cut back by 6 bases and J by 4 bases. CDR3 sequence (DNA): TGTGCCAGCAGTTTTTTAACTAGCGGGACAGAGACCCAGTACTTC. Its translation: CASSFLTSGTETQYF.

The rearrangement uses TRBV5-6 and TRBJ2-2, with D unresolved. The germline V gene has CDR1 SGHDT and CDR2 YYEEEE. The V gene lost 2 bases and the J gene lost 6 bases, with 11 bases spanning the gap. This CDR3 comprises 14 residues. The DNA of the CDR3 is TGTGCCAGCAGCTTCCAAGGACCGTCCGGGGAGCTGTTTTTT. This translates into CASSFQGPSGELFF. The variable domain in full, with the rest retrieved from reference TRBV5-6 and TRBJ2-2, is DAGVTQSPTHLIKTRGQQVTLRCSPKSGHDTVSWYQQALGQGPQFIFQYYEEEERQRGNFPDRFSGHQFPNYSSELNVNALLLGDSALYLCASSFQGPSGELFFGEGSRLTVL.

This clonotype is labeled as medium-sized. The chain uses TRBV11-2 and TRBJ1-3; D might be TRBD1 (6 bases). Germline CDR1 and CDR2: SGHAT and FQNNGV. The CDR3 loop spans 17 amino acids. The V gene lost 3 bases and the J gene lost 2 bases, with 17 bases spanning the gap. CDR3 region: CASSFGRGQRAGNTIYF. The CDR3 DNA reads TGTGCCAGCAGCTTTGGCCGGGGACAAAGGGCTGGAAACACCATATATTTT.

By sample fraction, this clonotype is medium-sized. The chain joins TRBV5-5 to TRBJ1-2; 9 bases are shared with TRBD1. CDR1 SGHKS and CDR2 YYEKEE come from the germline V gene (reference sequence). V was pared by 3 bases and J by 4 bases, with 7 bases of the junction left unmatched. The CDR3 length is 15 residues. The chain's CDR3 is CASSSGQGFVYGYTF. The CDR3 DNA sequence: TGTGCCAGCAGCTCCGGACAGGGGTTTGTCTATGGCTACACCTTC.

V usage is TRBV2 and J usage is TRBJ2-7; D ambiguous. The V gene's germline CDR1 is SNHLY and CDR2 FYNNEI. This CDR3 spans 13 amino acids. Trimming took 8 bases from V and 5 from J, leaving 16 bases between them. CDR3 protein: CASQGRMPHEQYF. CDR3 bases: TGTGCCAGCCAAGGCCGAATGCCCCACGAGCAGTACTTC.

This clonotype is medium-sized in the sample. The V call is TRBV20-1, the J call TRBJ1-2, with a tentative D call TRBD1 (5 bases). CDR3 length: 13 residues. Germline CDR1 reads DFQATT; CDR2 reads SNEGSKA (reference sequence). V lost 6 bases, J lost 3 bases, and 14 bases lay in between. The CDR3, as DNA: TGCAGTGCCCACGGGACCAGAGACTATGGCTACACCTTC. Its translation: CSAHGTRDYGYTF.

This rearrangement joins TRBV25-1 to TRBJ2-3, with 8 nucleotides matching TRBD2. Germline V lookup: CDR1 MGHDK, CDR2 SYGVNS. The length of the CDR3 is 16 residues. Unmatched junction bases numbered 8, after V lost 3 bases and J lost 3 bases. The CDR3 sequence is CASSDGLAGWTDTQYF. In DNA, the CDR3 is TGTGCCAGCAGTGATGGGTTAGCGGGGTGGACAGATACGCAGTATTTT.

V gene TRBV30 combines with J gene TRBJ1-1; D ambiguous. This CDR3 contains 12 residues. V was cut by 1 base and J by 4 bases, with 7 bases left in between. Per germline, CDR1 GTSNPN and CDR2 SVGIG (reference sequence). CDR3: CAWSAWGTEAFF. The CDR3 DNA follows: TGTGCCTGGAGTGCCTGGGGCACTGAAGCTTTCTTT.

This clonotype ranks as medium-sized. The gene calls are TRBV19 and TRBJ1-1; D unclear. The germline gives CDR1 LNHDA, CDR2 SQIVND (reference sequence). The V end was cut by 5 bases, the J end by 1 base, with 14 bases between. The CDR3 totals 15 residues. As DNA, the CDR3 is TGTGCCAGTAGTTCTAGAAGGACCGGGAACACTGAAGCTTTCTTT. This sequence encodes CASSSRRTGNTEAFF.

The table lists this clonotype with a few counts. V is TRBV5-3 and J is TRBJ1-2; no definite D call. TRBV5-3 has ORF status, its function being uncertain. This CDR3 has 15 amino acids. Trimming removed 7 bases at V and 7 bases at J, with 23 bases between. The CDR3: CARALVGEGGSGYTF. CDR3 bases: TGTGCCAGAGCCCTCGTGGGAGAAGGTGGTTCTGGCTACACCTTC.

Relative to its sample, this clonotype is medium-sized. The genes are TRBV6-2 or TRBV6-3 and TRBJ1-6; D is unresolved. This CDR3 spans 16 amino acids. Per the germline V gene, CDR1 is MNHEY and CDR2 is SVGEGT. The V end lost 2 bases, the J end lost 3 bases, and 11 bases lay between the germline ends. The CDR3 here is CASSYDQRSYNSPLHF. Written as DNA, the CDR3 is TGTGCCAGCAGTTACGACCAGCGCAGCTATAATTCACCCCTCCACTTT.

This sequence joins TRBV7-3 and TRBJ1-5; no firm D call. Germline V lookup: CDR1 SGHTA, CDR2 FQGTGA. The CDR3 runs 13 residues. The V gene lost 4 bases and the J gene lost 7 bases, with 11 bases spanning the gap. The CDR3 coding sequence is TGTGCCAGCAGCTCCGAGGCTCAGCAGCCCCAGCATTTT. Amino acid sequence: CASSSEAQQPQHF.

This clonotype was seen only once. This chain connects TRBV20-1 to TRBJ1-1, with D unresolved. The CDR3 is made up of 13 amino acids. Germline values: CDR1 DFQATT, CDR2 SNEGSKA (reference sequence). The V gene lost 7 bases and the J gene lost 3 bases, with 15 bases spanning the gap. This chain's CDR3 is CSVLAGIYTEAFF. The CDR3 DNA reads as TGCAGTGTCCTTGCAGGAATCTACACTGAAGCTTTCTTT.

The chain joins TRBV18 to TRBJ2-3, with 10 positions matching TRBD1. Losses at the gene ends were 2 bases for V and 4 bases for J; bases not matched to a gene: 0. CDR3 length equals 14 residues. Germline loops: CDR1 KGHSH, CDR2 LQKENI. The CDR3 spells CASSPGTGADTQYF. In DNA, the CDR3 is TGTGCCAGCTCACCAGGGACAGGGGCAGATACGCAGTATTTT.

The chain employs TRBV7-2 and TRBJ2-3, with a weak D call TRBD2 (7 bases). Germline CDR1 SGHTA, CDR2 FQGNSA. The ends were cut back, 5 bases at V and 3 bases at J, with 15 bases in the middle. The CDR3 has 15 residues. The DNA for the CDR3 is TGTACCAGCAGCCCGTCGGGGGGCCGAACAGATACGCAGTATTTT. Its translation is CTSSPSGGRTDTQYF.

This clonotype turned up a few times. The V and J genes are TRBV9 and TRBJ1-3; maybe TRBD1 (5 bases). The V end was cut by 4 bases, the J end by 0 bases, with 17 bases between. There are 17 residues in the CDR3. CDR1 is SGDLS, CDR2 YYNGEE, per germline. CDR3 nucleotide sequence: TGTGCCAGCAGCCTGGAGGGACTGCTTACCTCTGGAAACACCATATATTTT. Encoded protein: CASSLEGLLTSGNTIYF.

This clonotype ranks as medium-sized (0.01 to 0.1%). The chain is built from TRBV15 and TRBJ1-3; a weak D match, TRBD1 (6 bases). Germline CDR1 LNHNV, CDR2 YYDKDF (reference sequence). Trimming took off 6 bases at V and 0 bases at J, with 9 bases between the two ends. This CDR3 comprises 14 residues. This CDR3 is CATRGGFSGNTIYF. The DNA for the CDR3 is TGTGCCACCAGAGGGGGGTTCTCTGGAAACACCATATATTTT.

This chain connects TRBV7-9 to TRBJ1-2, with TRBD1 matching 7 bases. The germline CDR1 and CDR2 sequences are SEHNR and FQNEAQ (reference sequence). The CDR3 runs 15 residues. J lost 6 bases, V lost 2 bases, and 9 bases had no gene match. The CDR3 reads CASSLSTTGNDGYTF. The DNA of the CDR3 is TGTGCCAGCAGCTTATCCACGACAGGGAATGATGGCTACACCTTC.

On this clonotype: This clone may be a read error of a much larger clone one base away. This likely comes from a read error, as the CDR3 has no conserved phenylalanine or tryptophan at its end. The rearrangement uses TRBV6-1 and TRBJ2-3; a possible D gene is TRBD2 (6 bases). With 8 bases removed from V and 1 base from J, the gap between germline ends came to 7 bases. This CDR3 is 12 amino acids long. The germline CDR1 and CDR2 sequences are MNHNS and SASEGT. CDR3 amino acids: CASERGTDTQYS. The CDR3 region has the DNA TGTGCCAGCGAGCGGGGCACAGATACGCAGTATTCT.

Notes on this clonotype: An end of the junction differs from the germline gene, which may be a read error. In DNA, the CDR3 is TGCGCCAGTAGCTTGGAGGGACTAGCGGGGGGGGGTCACACCGGGGAGCTGTTTTTT. Translation: CASSLEGLAGGGHTGELFF. This rearrangement joins TRBV5-1 to TRBJ2-2; 16 nucleotides match TRBD2. From germline, CDR1 is SGHRS and CDR2 YFSETQ. The CDR3 has 19 amino acids.

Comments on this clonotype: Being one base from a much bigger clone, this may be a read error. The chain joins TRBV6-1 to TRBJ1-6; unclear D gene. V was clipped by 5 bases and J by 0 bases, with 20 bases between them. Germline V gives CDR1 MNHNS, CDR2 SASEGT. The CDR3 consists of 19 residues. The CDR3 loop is CASSYSRRPVGSYNSPLHF. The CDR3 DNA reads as TGTGCCAGCAGTTACTCGAGACGCCCAGTGGGCTCCTATAATTCACCCCTCCACTTT.

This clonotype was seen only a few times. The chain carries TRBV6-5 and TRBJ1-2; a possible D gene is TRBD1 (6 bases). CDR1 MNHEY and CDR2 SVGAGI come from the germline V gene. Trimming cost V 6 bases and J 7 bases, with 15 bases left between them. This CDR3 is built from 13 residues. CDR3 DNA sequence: TGTGCCAGCAGCCAGGCCCCGGGGGCTGGCTACACCTTC. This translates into CASSQAPGAGYTF.

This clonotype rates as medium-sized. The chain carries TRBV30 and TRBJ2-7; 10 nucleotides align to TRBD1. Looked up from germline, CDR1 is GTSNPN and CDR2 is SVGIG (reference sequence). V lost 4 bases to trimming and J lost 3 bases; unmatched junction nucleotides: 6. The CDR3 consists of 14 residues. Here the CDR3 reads CAWTEGQGDYEQYF. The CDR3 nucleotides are TGTGCCTGGACCGAAGGACAGGGGGACTACGAGCAGTACTTC.

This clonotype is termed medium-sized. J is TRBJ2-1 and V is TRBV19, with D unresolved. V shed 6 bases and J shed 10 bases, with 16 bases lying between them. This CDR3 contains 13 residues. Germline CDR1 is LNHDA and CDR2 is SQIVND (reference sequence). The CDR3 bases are TGTGCCAGTAGACCCCTCACGGAAAGGGAGCAGTTCTTC. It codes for CASRPLTEREQFF.

The chain's CDR3 is CSARTNQETQYF. The CDR3 DNA follows: TGCAGTGCGCGGACCAACCAAGAGACCCAGTACTTC. The rearrangement joins TRBV20-1 to TRBJ2-5; D ambiguous. Germline CDR1 and CDR2: DFQATT and SNEGSKA (reference sequence). The CDR3 is 12 amino acids. The V gene lost 6 bases and the J gene lost 0 bases, with 8 bases spanning the gap.

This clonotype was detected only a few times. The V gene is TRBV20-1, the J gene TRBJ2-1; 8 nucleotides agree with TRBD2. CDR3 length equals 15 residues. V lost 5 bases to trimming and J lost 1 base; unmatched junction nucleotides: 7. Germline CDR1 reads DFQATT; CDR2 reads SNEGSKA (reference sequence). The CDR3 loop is CSARGGGTSYNEQFF. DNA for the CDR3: TGCAGTGCTCGGGGCGGGGGGACATCCTACAATGAGCAGTTCTTC.

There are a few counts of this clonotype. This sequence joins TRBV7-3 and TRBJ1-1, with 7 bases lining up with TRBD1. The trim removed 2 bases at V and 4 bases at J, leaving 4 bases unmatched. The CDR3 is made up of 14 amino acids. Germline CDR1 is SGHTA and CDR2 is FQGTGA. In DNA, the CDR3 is TGTGCCAGCAGCTTAGAGTACAGGGGCACTGAAGCTTTCTTT. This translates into CASSLEYRGTEAFF.

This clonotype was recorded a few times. CDR3 sequence (DNA): TGTGCCAGCAGTGAATCACCAGGATCTAACTATGGCTACACCTTC. It translates to CASSESPGSNYGYTF. V is TRBV6-6 and J is TRBJ1-2; D ambiguous. CDR3 length: 15 residues. From germline, CDR1 is MNHNY and CDR2 SVGAGI (reference sequence). The V and J ends lost 5 bases and 0 bases respectively, with 13 bases between them.